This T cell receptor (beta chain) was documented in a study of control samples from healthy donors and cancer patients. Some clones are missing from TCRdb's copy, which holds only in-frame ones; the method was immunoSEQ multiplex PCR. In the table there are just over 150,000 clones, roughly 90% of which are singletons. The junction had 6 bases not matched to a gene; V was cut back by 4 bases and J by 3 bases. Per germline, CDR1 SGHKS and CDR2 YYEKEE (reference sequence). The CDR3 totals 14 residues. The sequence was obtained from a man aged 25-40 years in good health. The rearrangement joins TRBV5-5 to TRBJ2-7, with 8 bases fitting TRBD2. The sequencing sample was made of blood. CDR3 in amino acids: CASSPGLANYEQYF. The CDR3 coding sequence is TGTGCCAGCAGCCCAGGACTAGCCAACTACGAGCAGTACTTC.